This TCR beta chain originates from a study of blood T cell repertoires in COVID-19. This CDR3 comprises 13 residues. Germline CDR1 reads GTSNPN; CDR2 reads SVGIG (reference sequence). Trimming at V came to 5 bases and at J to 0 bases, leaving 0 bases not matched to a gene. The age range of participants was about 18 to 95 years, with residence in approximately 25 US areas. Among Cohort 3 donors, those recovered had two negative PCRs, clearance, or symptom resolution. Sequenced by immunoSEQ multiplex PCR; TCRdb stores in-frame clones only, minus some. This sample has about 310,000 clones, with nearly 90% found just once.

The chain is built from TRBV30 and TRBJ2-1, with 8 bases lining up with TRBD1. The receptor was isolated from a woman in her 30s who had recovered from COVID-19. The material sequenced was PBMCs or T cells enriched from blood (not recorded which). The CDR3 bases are TGTGCCTGGGACAGGGGCTCCTACAATGAGCAGTTCTTC. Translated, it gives CAWDRGSYNEQFF.